These 29 T cell receptor beta chains share one sample of origin, sequenced in a study of blood T cells in healthy people across ages. Next came a second PCR, run for about 7 to 12 cycles, which used a sample-barcoded 5' primer along with a J-beta primer mix. TCRdb independently ran MiXCR on the 5' RACE reads; one entry per CDR3 protein. This table holds under 800,000 distinct CDR3 sequences, around 40% found once. The sequenced sample was blood. Receptors originate from an older woman in good health.

The sample holds a few counts of this clonotype. The genes are TRBV20-1 and TRBJ2-5; 10 bases line up with TRBD2. The CDR3 is made up of 16 amino acids. J was trimmed by 2 bases and V by 0 bases; bases with no gene match: 6. CDR1 and CDR2 (germline): DFQATT, SNEGSKA (reference sequence). Written as DNA, the CDR3 is TGCAGTGCTAGAGATTTTAGGACTAGCGGACAAGAGACCCAGTACTTC. This encodes CSARDFRTSGQETQYF.

This clonotype was seen only a few times. This chain connects TRBV7-2 to TRBJ2-1; 8 bases are shared with TRBD2. The germline V gene encodes CDR1 SGHTA and CDR2 FQGNSA. The V segment lost 5 bases and the J segment 0 bases; nucleotides outside the gene matches: 9. The length of the CDR3 is 17 residues. CDR3 sequence: CASSPTLAGSSYNEQFF. The CDR3, as DNA: TGTGCCAGCAGCCCCACCTTAGCGGGATCCTCCTACAATGAGCAGTTCTTC.

This clonotype showed up just a few times. Written as DNA, the CDR3 is TGTGCCAGCAGCACCGGGACTAGCTGGGGAGAGACCCAGTACTTC. Translated: CASSTGTSWGETQYF. V is TRBV6-6 and J is TRBJ2-5; TRBD2 agrees at 9 bases. This CDR3 contains 15 residues. Germline CDR1 reads MNHNY; CDR2 reads SVGAGI (reference sequence). Trimming cost V 6 bases and J 4 bases; bases outside gene matches: 9.

V usage is TRBV27 and J usage is TRBJ2-7; no clear D. The CDR3 has 13 residues. The V and J ends lost 2 bases and 2 bases respectively, with 7 bases between them. Germline CDR1 MNHEY, CDR2 SMNVEV (reference sequence). This CDR3 reads CASSLMGAYEQYF. Here the CDR3 DNA reads TGTGCCAGCAGTTTAATGGGCGCCTACGAGCAGTACTTC.

V usage is TRBV5-1 and J usage is TRBJ1-6; a possible D gene is TRBD1 (5 bases). V dropped 3 bases and J dropped 9 bases, with 16 bases sitting between them. Germline V lookup: CDR1 SGHRS, CDR2 YFSETQ. This CDR3 is 15 amino acids long. Written as DNA, the CDR3 is TGCGCCAGCAGCTGGGGACCAGAAAGCTCTTCACCCCTCCACTTT. This gives the protein CASSWGPESSSPLHF.

This chain joins TRBV27 and TRBJ2-1; no definite D call. Trimming pared 5 bases from V and 1 base from J, leaving 9 bases between. Germline-derived CDR1 and CDR2 are MNHEY and SMNVEV (reference sequence). There are 14 residues in the CDR3. CDR3: CASSASTSYNEQFF. The CDR3 coding sequence is TGTGCCAGCAGTGCCAGCACTTCCTACAATGAGCAGTTCTTC.

The chain combines TRBV5-1 with TRBJ2-2; 10 bases are a match to TRBD1. This CDR3 is built from 16 residues. From germline, CDR1 is SGHRS and CDR2 YFSETQ. V shed 4 bases, J shed 4 bases, and the junction held 7 bases outside the gene matches. The CDR3 here is CASSPQGQGSTGELFF. The CDR3 nucleotides read TGCGCCAGCAGCCCCCAGGGACAGGGGAGCACCGGGGAGCTGTTTTTT.

On this clonotype itself: A read error may produce the germline difference seen at one junction end. This chain uses TRBV9 with TRBJ2-7; no definite D call. The CDR3 length is 15 residues. In germline, CDR1 is SGDLS, CDR2 YYNGEE. CDR3 nucleotides: TGTGTCAGCAACGTAGAACCGGACGGTACCTACGAGCAGTACTTC. Amino acids: CVSNVEPDGTYEQYF.

The chain uses TRBV9 and TRBJ2-1, with D possibly being TRBD1 (7 bases). The V end was cut by 0 bases, the J end by 12 bases, with 19 bases between. The CDR3 sequence is 15 residues long. CDR1 SGDLS and CDR2 YYNGEE come from the germline V gene. The CDR3 spells CASSVEGRGDVWQFF. CDR3 coding DNA: TGTGCCAGCAGCGTAGAAGGCAGGGGGGACGTCTGGCAGTTCTTC.

The chain has TRBV5-1 and TRBJ1-4; D is unclear. Germline lookup yields CDR1 SGHRS and CDR2 YFSETQ. Trimming removed 5 bases at V and 7 bases at J, with 6 bases between. The CDR3 is made up of 11 amino acids. The CDR3 spells CASRSGEKLFF. The CDR3 DNA reads as TGCGCCAGCAGGTCTGGTGAAAAACTGTTTTTT.

The V and J genes are TRBV2 and TRBJ2-3; D is possibly TRBD1 (6 bases). Germline V lookup: CDR1 SNHLY, CDR2 FYNNEI. Trimming shortened V by 3 bases and J by 3 bases, and 10 bases separated the two germline ends. The CDR3 extends over 14 amino acids. Here the CDR3 reads CASSEAQGTDTQYF. DNA for the CDR3: TGTGCCAGCAGTGAGGCCCAGGGGACAGATACGCAGTATTTT. Looking up the rest from reference TRBV2 and TRBJ2-3 gives the full variable domain: EPEVTQTPSHQVTQMGQEVILRCVPISNHLYFYWYRQILGQKVEFLVSFYNNEISEKSEIFDDQFSVERPDGSNFTLKIRSTKLEDSAMYFCASSEAQGTDTQYFGPGTRLTVL.

Only a few counts were recorded for this clonotype. The genes are TRBV29-1 and TRBJ2-3; 8 positions match TRBD2. The CDR3 runs 13 residues. The germline CDR1 and CDR2 sequences are SQVTM and ANQGSEA. V dropped 7 bases and J dropped 3; count of bases not matched to a gene: 6. The CDR3 is CSAAGGATDTQYF. CDR3 in DNA: TGCAGCGCCGCCGGGGGGGCGACAGATACGCAGTATTTT.

This chain connects TRBV4-2 to TRBJ2-7; D unclear. There are 15 residues in the CDR3. Trimming took off 0 bases at V and 3 bases at J, with 12 bases between the two ends. Germline V gene sequence: CDR1 LGHNA, CDR2 YNFKEQ. The CDR3: CASSQDYTRLYEQYF. CDR3 DNA: TGTGCCAGCAGCCAAGACTACACCAGGCTCTACGAGCAGTACTTC.

The chain links TRBV3-1 to TRBJ2-5, with 10 bases aligning to TRBD2. V dropped 4 bases and J dropped 2; count of bases not matched to a gene: 7. The germline gives CDR1 LGHDT, CDR2 YNNKEL (reference sequence). The CDR3 has 16 residues. The CDR3 sequence: CASSPPGSGGQETQYF. CDR3 coding DNA: TGTGCCAGCAGCCCCCCCGGTAGCGGGGGGCAAGAGACCCAGTACTTC.

The chain is built from TRBV28 and TRBJ1-6; TRBD1 agrees at 9 bases. The trim removed 6 bases at V and 0 bases at J, leaving 12 bases unmatched. The germline CDR1 and CDR2 sequences are MDHEN and SYDVKM. The length of the CDR3 is 19 residues. CDR3 coding DNA: TGTGCCAGCAGCGCCTCCGGGGACAGGGAGAGCTCCTATAATTCACCCCTCCACTTT. It yields the protein CASSASGDRESSYNSPLHF.

This clonotype was seen a handful of times. The CDR3 region is CASSQGGAKNIQYF. The CDR3 nucleotides are TGTGCCAGCAGCCAAGGGGGAGCCAAAAACATTCAGTACTTC. J is TRBJ2-4 and V is TRBV3-1; D is ambiguous. CDR3 length: 14 residues. Per the germline V gene, CDR1 is LGHDT and CDR2 is YNNKEL (reference sequence). The germline V and J ends were trimmed by 1 base and 0 bases, with 4 bases remaining between them.

This clonotype was seen a few times. The chain employs TRBV2 and TRBJ2-5; TRBD2 aligns across 13 bases. J gave up 11 bases and V 4 bases, and 7 bases lay outside the gene matches. The CDR3 length is 14 residues. CDR1 and CDR2 from the germline V gene are SNHLY and FYNNEI. CDR3 amino acids: CASSVLAGGREQYF. The CDR3 coding sequence is TGTGCCAGCAGTGTACTAGCGGGAGGGAGGGAGCAGTACTTC.

V gene TRBV6-2 or TRBV6-3 combines with J gene TRBJ2-7, with D perhaps assigned TRBD1 or TRBD2 (5 bases each). Germline V gene data show CDR1 as MNHEY and CDR2 as SVGEGT. With 0 bases removed from V and 5 bases from J, the gap between germline ends came to 17 bases. The CDR3 consists of 16 residues. The CDR3 coding sequence is TGTGCCAGCAGTTACTCACCGGGACCCTCTCCCCACGAGCAGTACTTC. It is translated as CASSYSPGPSPHEQYF.

The CDR3: CASRGGLVTDTQYF. CDR3 bases: TGTGCCAGCAGGGGGGGACTAGTGACAGATACGCAGTATTTT. This sequence joins TRBV2 and TRBJ2-3; 8 positions agree with TRBD2. This CDR3 comprises 14 residues. V dropped 6 bases and J dropped 3; count of bases not matched to a gene: 5. Germline V gene sequence: CDR1 SNHLY, CDR2 FYNNEI.

A note on this clonotype: The junction departs from germline at one end; a sequencing error may be responsible. This rearrangement joins TRBV20-1 to TRBJ2-3, with 8 bases fitting TRBD1. Germline V gene data show CDR1 as DFQATT and CDR2 as SNEGSKA (reference sequence). This CDR3 has 15 amino acids. CDR3 region: CSFRQGSGLADTRYF. CDR3 DNA: TGCAGTTTCCGACAGGGGAGTGGTTTGGCAGATACGCGGTATTTT.

The chain links TRBV9 to TRBJ1-5; D is unclear. In germline, CDR1 is SGDLS, CDR2 YYNGEE. CDR3 length equals 14 residues. Deletions cut 4 bases from V and 3 bases from J, with 11 bases between. CDR3 sequence: CASSTDGINQPQHF. Written as DNA, the CDR3 is TGTGCCAGCAGCACGGACGGAATCAATCAGCCCCAGCATTTT.

This chain connects TRBV29-1 to TRBJ2-2; TRBD1 might be the D (5 bases). V lost 2 bases and J lost 3, with 7 bases in between. CDR3 size: 13 residues. Germline CDR1 SQVTM, CDR2 ANQGSEA. The CDR3 region has the DNA TGCAGCGTTGAACCAGGGCACACCGGGGAGCTGTTTTTT. Protein product: CSVEPGHTGELFF.

The CDR3 region has the DNA TGTGCCAGCAGCTTAAGCAGGGGGCCCTTCAATGAGCAGTTCTTC. This codes for CASSLSRGPFNEQFF. The chain uses TRBV7-2 and TRBJ2-1, with TRBD1 matching 8 bases. Germline V gene data show CDR1 as SGHTA and CDR2 as FQGNSA. The V and J ends lost 2 bases and 6 bases, in that order; junction bases with no gene match: 6. CDR3 size: 15 residues.

The chain uses TRBV7-8 and TRBJ2-1, with 7 positions matching TRBD2. V lost 0 bases, J lost 4 bases, and 15 bases stayed unmatched. Germline CDR1 reads SGHVS; CDR2 reads FQNEAQ. This CDR3 is built from 19 residues. CDR3 in amino acids: CASSLAPRDVVGGYNEQFF. In DNA, the CDR3 is TGTGCCAGCAGCTTAGCGCCGCGGGATGTGGTCGGGGGGTACAATGAGCAGTTCTTC.

This clonotype was observed a handful of times. The chain carries TRBV7-2 and TRBJ1-5; tentatively, D is TRBD1 (6 bases). The CDR3 contains 13 residues. In germline, CDR1 is SGHTA, CDR2 FQGNSA. The V end lost 5 bases, the J end lost 7 bases, and 12 bases lay between the germline ends. CDR3 bases: TGTGCCAGCAGCCCCGGACAGTCGCAGCCCCAGCATTTT. It translates to CASSPGQSQPQHF.

This clonotype was seen more than once but under ten times. This chain connects TRBV7-9 to TRBJ1-2; 8 nucleotides match TRBD1. In germline, CDR1 is SEHNR, CDR2 FQNEAQ (reference sequence). J gave up 5 bases and V 0 bases, and 2 bases lay outside the gene matches. The CDR3 spans 14 residues. CDR3 amino acids: CASSLADREYGYTF. Here the CDR3 DNA reads TGTGCCAGCAGCTTAGCGGACAGGGAGTATGGCTACACCTTC.

This clonotype was seen more than once but under ten times. The chain recombines TRBV7-9 with TRBJ1-1; no firm D call. The germline gives CDR1 SEHNR, CDR2 FQNEAQ (reference sequence). CDR3 length: 13 residues. V shed 6 bases and J shed 3 bases, with 11 bases lying between them. This chain's CDR3 is CASRPMGYTEAFF. The CDR3, as DNA: TGTGCCAGCAGACCAATGGGGTACACTGAAGCTTTCTTT.

This clonotype was picked up one time. This chain links TRBV6-2 or TRBV6-3 with TRBJ2-1, with 9 bases aligning to TRBD1. The DNA end favors TRBJ2-7, so the J call may be wrong. CDR1 is MNHEY, CDR2 SVGEGT, per germline. This CDR3 has 15 amino acids. CDR3 in DNA: TGTGCCAGCAGTTCACAGGGGGCGCAACACAATGAGCAGTACTTC. Translated, it gives CASSSQGAQHNEQYF.

V is TRBV2 and J is TRBJ1-5; D is unclear. Per germline, CDR1 SNHLY and CDR2 FYNNEI. The CDR3 is 18 amino acids. The germline V and J ends were trimmed by 6 bases and 0 bases, with 21 bases remaining between them. CDR3 region: CASSPAGWTTYSNQPQHF. In DNA, the CDR3 is TGTGCCAGCAGCCCCGCGGGGTGGACCACCTATAGCAATCAGCCCCAGCATTTT.